This TCR beta chain comes out of a study of T-cell memory formation after mild COVID-19. Study results and limitations: CD4+ contracting clones lay mainly in CM and EM, CD8+ ones in EMRA.

This clonotype was observed many times. What it recognizes is unknown. The CDR3 is made up of 16 amino acids. CDR1 is KGHSH and CDR2 is LQKENI in the germline V gene. Germline trimming cut 5 bases from V and 7 bases from J; bases unmatched to any gene: 13. TCRdb passed the 5' RACE reads through MiXCR, listing each CDR3 protein once. Of 180,000 or so distinct CDR3 sequences listed, approximately 10% are singletons. The TCR comes from a man between 18 and 29 years old who had mild COVID-19 (a few samples of this study predate the infection). Cell type and time point are not known. Sequencing used PBMCs or a T cell subset sorted from them (not recorded which). The genes are TRBV18 and TRBJ2-4; 8 positions agree with TRBD1. CDR3 residues: CASSADRATLGNIQYF. The CDR3, as DNA: TGTGCCAGCTCAGCGGACAGGGCTACCTTAGGGAACATTCAGTACTTC.